Following are 2 T cell receptor beta chains from one sample sequenced in a study of blood T cell repertoires in COVID-19. Using immunoSEQ multiplex PCR, the repertoire was profiled, and TCRdb retains in-frame clones only, with some absent. The table has approximately 300,000 clones, approximately 82% seen once; the top ten hold around 1.2%. The sample taken for sequencing was peripheral blood. These receptors were obtained from a woman between 45 and 60 years old with acute or convalescent COVID-19.

This chain links TRBV18 with TRBJ2-5; D is unclear. Per germline, CDR1 KGHSH and CDR2 LQKENI. With 4 bases removed from V and 1 base from J, the gap between germline ends came to 7 bases. CDR3 size: 13 residues. This CDR3 is CASSRERQETQYF. The CDR3 coding sequence is TGTGCCAGCTCACGAGAGCGCCAAGAGACCCAGTACTTC.

Here the CDR3 reads CAEASGSTDTQYF. In DNA form, the CDR3 reads TGTGCCGAGGCTAGCGGCAGCACAGATACGCAGTATTTT. The V and J genes are TRBV5-4 and TRBJ2-3; TRBD2 matches 7 bases. Germline V gene lookup returns CDR1 SGHNT and CDR2 YYREEE (reference sequence). CDR3 length: 13 residues. Unmatched junction bases numbered 5, after V lost 10 bases and J lost 0 bases.